The clone carrying this TCR beta chain was picked up a small number of times. Its matching antigen is unknown. Specified time point: blood at routine non-recurrence follow-up after resection. Material for sequencing was whole RNA from tumor, nontumor lung or frozen PBMC, left unsorted. MiXCR was run by TCRdb on the 5' RACE reads, yielding one entry per CDR3 protein. The sample has around 110,000 distinct CDR3 sequences, 9.5% to 15% seen once. CDR1 and CDR2 (germline): PRHDT, FYEKMQ (reference sequence). This CDR3 contains 15 residues. V lost 2 bases and J lost 5, with 12 bases in between. The data belong to a study of spatial heterogeneity in lung cancer. Study context: On average, each unique TCR and UMI combination appeared more than ten times in raw reads.

Study conclusions and caveats: Expanded tumor TCRs that were ubiquitous appeared in blood more at resection than follow-up.

The starting material was PBMCs, obtained at follow-up. The chain couples TRBV13 to TRBJ2-2, with D tentatively TRBD2 (6 bases). The receptor was derived from a male donor with early-stage non-small cell lung cancer. The CDR3 bases are TGTGCCAGCAGCTTACGGGGACTGGGAACCGGGGAGCTGTTTTTT. Translated, it gives CASSLRGLGTGELFF.